Following are 20 T cell receptor beta chains from one sample sequenced in a study of T cells after yellow fever vaccination. TCRdb ran MiXCR on the 5' RACE reads and lists one entry per CDR3 protein. The sample carries some 300,000 distinct CDR3 sequences, around 4% recorded once. This specimen was PBMCs, taken on the day of the yellow fever booster vaccination. The receptor source for this set is a man younger than 30 who received the YFV17D yellow fever vaccine.

The J gene is TRBJ2-3, the V gene TRBV7-2; a weak D match, TRBD1 (5 bases). Per the germline V gene, CDR1 is SGHTA and CDR2 is FQGNSA. This CDR3 contains 16 residues. Trimming pared 5 bases from V and 0 bases from J, leaving 15 bases between. CDR3 DNA: TGTGCCAGCAGCGACCCGCTACAGGTTAGCACAGATACGCAGTATTTT. Its protein is CASSDPLQVSTDTQYF.

The chain uses TRBV19 and TRBJ2-5, with a tentative D call TRBD2 (5 bases). The V end lost 2 bases, the J end lost 5 bases, and 9 bases lay between the germline ends. Germline V gene data show CDR1 as LNHDA and CDR2 as SQIVND (reference sequence). The CDR3 totals 13 residues. This chain's CDR3 is CASSIRLSETQYF. Here the CDR3 DNA reads TGTGCCAGTAGTATAAGACTATCGGAGACCCAGTACTTC.

Ten or more counts support this clonotype. The chain has TRBV6-2 or TRBV6-3 and TRBJ2-2, with a possible D match to TRBD1 (6 bases). Per germline, CDR1 MNHEY and CDR2 SVGEGT. The CDR3 length is 17 residues. Trimming stripped 1 base from V and 0 bases from J, with 12 bases between. The CDR3 nucleotides read TGTGCCAGCAGTTACTTTCTGGACAGAGCGAACACCGGGGAGCTGTTTTTT. It is translated as CASSYFLDRANTGELFF.

This clonotype occurred many times. The chain couples TRBV7-8 to TRBJ2-1, with TRBD1 matching 7 bases. Germline assignment: CDR1 SGHVS and CDR2 FQNEAQ. The CDR3 length is 15 residues. V dropped 3 bases and J dropped 4; count of bases not matched to a gene: 6. The CDR3 loop is CASSLERTGYNEQFF. CDR3 nucleotide sequence: TGTGCCAGCAGCTTGGAAAGGACAGGTTACAATGAGCAGTTCTTC.

This clonotype was seen at least ten times. V usage is TRBV11-2 and J usage is TRBJ2-7; 10 bases map to TRBD1. CDR1 and CDR2 from the germline V gene are SGHAT and FQNNGV. V shed 5 bases and J 0 bases; nucleotides not matched to a gene: 4. CDR3 length: 15 amino acids. The CDR3 sequence: CASSDRDRGSYEQYF. The CDR3 DNA is TGTGCCAGCAGCGACCGGGACAGGGGCTCCTACGAGCAGTACTTC.

This clonotype occurred a few times. The genes are TRBV30 and TRBJ1-2, with a weak D call TRBD1 (5 bases). The CDR3 sequence is 14 residues long. Germline-derived CDR1 and CDR2 are GTSNPN and SVGIG (reference sequence). The V end lost 2 bases, the J end lost 4 bases, and 14 bases lay between the germline ends. The CDR3 reads CAWSWDLSGYGYTF. For the CDR3, the DNA is TGTGCCTGGAGTTGGGACCTAAGTGGCTATGGCTACACCTTC.

At least ten counts were recorded for this clonotype. The rearrangement joins TRBV20-1 to TRBJ2-3; 8 bases align to TRBD2. V trimming: 1 base; J trimming: 1 base; junction bases outside the gene matches: 1. Per germline, CDR1 DFQATT and CDR2 SNEGSKA (reference sequence). This CDR3 is 14 amino acids long. CDR3 protein: CSARVLAGTDTQYF. Here the CDR3 DNA reads TGCAGTGCTAGAGTACTAGCGGGCACAGATACGCAGTATTTT.

The chain couples TRBV4-1 to TRBJ2-1; 12 nucleotides match TRBD2. J gave up 0 bases and V 6 bases, and 6 bases lay outside the gene matches. Germline assignment: CDR1 MGHRA and CDR2 YSYEKL. CDR3 size: 17 residues. CDR3 sequence (DNA): TGCGCCAGCAGGACTAGCGGGGGCCGGAGCTCCTACAATGAGCAGTTCTTC. It yields the protein CASRTSGGRSSYNEQFF.

This clonotype occurred many times. The chain joins TRBV24-1 to TRBJ2-5; unclear D gene. The CDR3 length is 11 residues. The ends were cut back, 0 bases at V and 5 bases at J, with 0 bases in the middle. CDR1 KGHDR and CDR2 SFDVKD come from the germline V gene. The chain's CDR3 is CATSDLETQYF. The CDR3 DNA follows: TGTGCCACCAGTGATTTGGAGACCCAGTACTTC.

This clonotype was counted at least ten times. The gene calls are TRBV12-3 or TRBV12-4 and TRBJ2-5; D remains ambiguous. CDR3 length: 11 residues. The germline V and J ends were trimmed by 3 bases and 4 bases, with 3 bases remaining between them. The CDR3 loop reads CASSLLETQYF. CDR3 DNA: TGTGCCAGCAGTTTGTTAGAGACCCAGTACTTC.

The chain links TRBV2 to TRBJ2-7; 8 nucleotides match TRBD1. V lost 9 bases, J lost 1 base, and 5 bases stayed unmatched. The CDR3 loop spans 13 amino acids. Germline V gene data show CDR1 as SNHLY and CDR2 as FYNNEI. The CDR3 loop reads CASNRDRSYEQYF. The CDR3 DNA reads as TGTGCCAGTAACCGGGACAGGTCCTACGAGCAGTACTTC.

This clonotype was counted a few times. This chain joins TRBV5-1 and TRBJ1-5; D unclear. This CDR3 region has 13 residues. V was cut by 4 bases and J by 6 bases, with 11 bases left in between. CDR1 and CDR2 (germline): SGHRS, YFSETQ. As DNA, the CDR3 is TGCGCCAGCAGCGTGGGCGCCGGTCAGCCCCAGCATTTT. Its protein is CASSVGAGQPQHF.

The V call is TRBV5-1, the J call TRBJ2-7; D remains unclear. Between the trimmed V and J ends, which lost 4 bases and 0 bases, there was a span of 14 bases. Germline assignment: CDR1 SGHRS and CDR2 YFSETQ. This CDR3 contains 15 residues. CDR3 sequence reads: CASSLDPRSSYEQYV. CDR3 nucleotide sequence: TGCGCCAGCAGCCTAGACCCTAGGAGCTCCTACGAGCAGTACGTC.

This clonotype was seen ten or more times. The rearrangement joins TRBV27 to TRBJ2-1; 7 nucleotides agree with TRBD1. V shed 5 bases and J 9 bases; nucleotides not matched to a gene: 13. Germline CDR1 is MNHEY and CDR2 is SMNVEV (reference sequence). There are 15 residues in the CDR3. This CDR3 is CASSEAGTVHSEQFF. The CDR3 DNA reads TGTGCCAGCAGTGAAGCCGGGACAGTTCACAGTGAGCAGTTCTTC.

This clonotype was found many times. This chain uses TRBV6-6 with TRBJ2-2; 9 bases are a match to TRBD1. The CDR3 is 16 amino acids. The V and J ends lost 6 bases and 5 bases, in that order; junction bases with no gene match: 10. Germline CDR1 reads MNHNY; CDR2 reads SVGAGI (reference sequence). CDR3 protein: CASRPGQGIVTGELFF. CDR3 nucleotides: TGTGCCAGCAGGCCTGGACAGGGGATTGTGACCGGGGAGCTGTTTTTT.

This clonotype was counted a few times. The V and J genes are TRBV6-1 and TRBJ1-2, with TRBD1 matching 8 bases. CDR1 is MNHNS, CDR2 SASEGT, per germline. The V gene end was trimmed by 10 bases and the J gene end by 6 bases; junction bases not matched to a gene: 10. The length of the CDR3 is 13 residues. The chain's CDR3 is CATRFQGANGYTF. Here the CDR3 DNA reads TGTGCCACCAGATTCCAGGGGGCCAATGGCTACACCTTC.

V and J are TRBV18 and TRBJ1-2; 9 nucleotides agree with TRBD1. This CDR3 comprises 16 residues. V gave up 3 bases and J gave up 6 bases; unmatched junction bases: 11. CDR1 and CDR2 from the germline V gene are KGHSH and LQKENI. Written as DNA, the CDR3 is TGTGCCAGCTCACCCACGCCGGGACAGGGAGTTGATGGCTACACCTTC. Its protein is CASSPTPGQGVDGYTF.

Remarks on this clonotype: A much larger clone lies one base from this, so it may be a read error. This chain uses TRBV9 with TRBJ2-7, with D possibly matching TRBD2 (6 bases). Between the trimmed V and J ends, which lost 3 bases and 3 bases, there was a span of 13 bases. The CDR3 consists of 14 residues. Germline V gene sequence: CDR1 SGDLS, CDR2 YYNGEE. The CDR3 loop reads CASSAGLGGYEQYF. Here the CDR3 DNA reads TGTGCCAGCAGCGCGGGACTGGGGGGCTACGAGCAGTACTTC.

The table lists this clonotype with a few counts. In DNA form, the CDR3 reads TGTGCCAGCAGCAGGGGACTAGCGATGAGCCAAGATACGCAGTATTTT. Translated, it gives CASSRGLAMSQDTQYF. The V gene is TRBV6-1, the J gene TRBJ2-3; TRBD2 matches 10 bases. J gave up 5 bases and V 6 bases, and 11 bases lay outside the gene matches. Germline V gene sequence: CDR1 MNHNS, CDR2 SASEGT. The CDR3 is made up of 16 amino acids.

This clonotype has ten or more counts. This chain uses TRBV6-6 with TRBJ1-1; 9 nucleotides line up with TRBD1. Germline V gene sequence: CDR1 MNHNY, CDR2 SVGAGI (reference sequence). The CDR3 runs 14 residues. The J segment lost 6 bases and the V segment lost 5 bases, leaving 7 bases of the junction unmatched. DNA for the CDR3: TGTGCCAGCAGTCTTACAGGGGGCAAACCTGAAGCTTTCTTT. Residues: CASSLTGGKPEAFF.